These 24 T cell receptor beta chains came from one sample sequenced in a study of cytomegalovirus exposure and HLA in healthy donors. Amplification used 60 Vbeta primers and 13 Jbeta primers. Sequencing used immunoSEQ multiplex PCR; TCRdb keeps in-frame clones, though not all of them. The sample records about 130,000 clones, 80% to 90% being singletons. Input material: PBMCs. These receptors were collected from a man in his fifties in good health and CMV-seronegative.

In its sample, this clone was seen once. The V call is TRBV10-3, the J call TRBJ2-5; a weak D match, TRBD1 (6 bases). CDR3 length equals 13 residues. Germline V gene lookup returns CDR1 ENHRY and CDR2 SYGVKD. The V gene lost 6 bases and the J gene lost 1 base, with 9 bases spanning the gap. The CDR3 DNA reads TGTGCCATCAGCTTGGACAGCCAAGAGACCCAGTACTTC. Encoded protein: CAISLDSQETQYF.

This rearrangement joins TRBV10-3 to TRBJ1-1, with D tentatively TRBD1 (5 bases). The V gene lost 6 bases and the J gene lost 1 base, with 9 bases spanning the gap. Germline CDR1 is ENHRY and CDR2 is SYGVKD. The CDR3 is made up of 13 amino acids. The CDR3 DNA reads TGTGCCATCAGACCCGACAGGAACACTGAAGCTTTCTTT. Amino acids: CAIRPDRNTEAFF.

The genes are TRBV21-1 and TRBJ1-5; whether TRBD1, the table's D call, matches the DNA was not checked. TRBV21-1 is reported as a pseudogene. The CDR3 totals 18 residues. CDR3: CASSNPGHSSPSNQPQHF. DNA of the CDR3: TGTGCCAGCAGCAACCCGGGACACAGCTCACCTAGCAATCAGCCCCAGCATTTT.

The chain is built from TRBV9 and TRBJ2-1; D may be TRBD1 (5 bases). The germline V gene encodes CDR1 SGDLS and CDR2 YYNGEE. Trimming left V 4 bases short and J 0 bases short, with 14 bases between. The CDR3 covers 16 residues. The DNA of the CDR3 is TGTGCCAGCAGCCCACGGACAAGGAGCTCCTACAATGAGCAGTTCTTC. The encoded protein is CASSPRTRSSYNEQFF.

A remark on this clone: Germline is not matched at one junction end, which may reflect a read error. This chain uses TRBV4-1 with TRBJ1-2; D not certain. Germline CDR1 MGHRA, CDR2 YSYEKL. This CDR3 is 15 amino acids long. For the CDR3, the DNA is TGCGCCAGCAGCCAAGGGATGGTCAGGCTCAACGGCTACGCCTTC. This encodes CASSQGMVRLNGYAF.

V is TRBV6-5 and J is TRBJ1-6, with a weak D call TRBD1 (5 bases). Germline V gene sequence: CDR1 MNHEY, CDR2 SVGAGI. The CDR3 is 16 residues long. Trimming stripped 4 bases from V and 6 bases from J, with 16 bases between. The CDR3 DNA follows: TGTGCCAGCAGTTGGCTCCCGCCGGGACTTAATTCACCCCTCCACTTT. Amino acid sequence: CASSWLPPGLNSPLHF.

The gene calls are TRBV11-2 and TRBJ1-1, with D perhaps matching TRBD1 (6 bases). The CDR3 totals 13 residues. From germline, CDR1 is SGHAT and CDR2 FQNNGV. With 5 bases removed from V and 7 bases from J, the gap between germline ends came to 14 bases. Here the CDR3 DNA reads TGTGCCAGCAGCACCAGGGGAATAGGTGAAGCTTTCTTT. Translation gives CASSTRGIGEAFF.

The chain links TRBV9 to TRBJ2-5, with TRBD2 matching 8 bases. Germline trimming cut 0 bases from V and 4 bases from J; bases unmatched to any gene: 2. CDR1 and CDR2 from the germline V gene are SGDLS and YYNGEE. CDR3 length equals 14 residues. In DNA, the CDR3 is TGTGCCAGCAGCGTAGACGGGGGGGCAGAGACCCAGTACTTC. Its protein product is CASSVDGGAETQYF.

This chain connects TRBV19 to TRBJ1-3; D gene unclear. The germline V gene encodes CDR1 LNHDA and CDR2 SQIVND (reference sequence). There are 15 residues in the CDR3. Trimming removed 6 bases from V and 2 bases from J, with 14 bases in between. CDR3 region: CASRKGGGTGNTIYF. The CDR3 nucleotides are TGTGCCAGTAGAAAGGGAGGAGGGACTGGAAACACCATATATTTT.

The V gene is TRBV7-9, the J gene TRBJ2-1; the match to TRBD2 covers 12 bases. CDR1 SEHNR and CDR2 FQNEAQ come from the germline V gene (reference sequence). After removal of 2 bases from V and 9 bases from J, the junction contained 5 bases not matched to a gene. The CDR3 is 15 amino acids. The CDR3 loop is CASSLLPLAGGEQFF. CDR3 bases: TGTGCCAGCAGCTTATTGCCACTAGCGGGGGGTGAGCAGTTCTTC.

V usage is TRBV5-1 and J usage is TRBJ2-7; possible D gene TRBD2, 5 bases. Trimming cost V 0 bases and J 4 bases, with 8 bases left between them. The CDR3 has 13 residues. Looked up from germline, CDR1 is SGHRS and CDR2 is YFSETQ. CDR3 sequence: CASSLAGVYEQYF. For the CDR3, the DNA is TGCGCCAGCAGCTTGGCCGGGGTTTACGAGCAGTACTTC.

This clone was found once. The gene calls are TRBV5-1 and TRBJ1-3; TRBD1 matches at 10 bases. Losses at the gene ends were 0 bases for V and 2 bases for J; bases not matched to a gene: 2. CDR3 length: 16 amino acids. CDR1 is SGHRS, CDR2 YFSETQ, per germline. Written as DNA, the CDR3 is TGCGCCAGCAGCTTGGAAGGACAGGGGGCTGGAAACACCATATATTTT. It translates to CASSLEGQGAGNTIYF.

J is TRBJ2-7 and V is TRBV4-1, with 9 bases fitting TRBD2. V shed 5 bases, J shed 4 bases, and the junction held 12 bases outside the gene matches. The CDR3 loop spans 16 amino acids. Germline V CDR1 and CDR2: MGHRA, YSYEKL. In DNA form, the CDR3 reads TGCGCCAGCAGCGAAGGGCGGGGGGGCAGGGGTTACGAGCAGTACTTC. Translated: CASSEGRGGRGYEQYF.

The chain uses TRBV15 and TRBJ1-6, with 7 nucleotides matching TRBD1. This CDR3 is built from 16 residues. The junction had 4 bases not matched to a gene; V was cut back by 3 bases and J by 2 bases. Germline CDR1 and CDR2: LNHNV and YYDKDF (reference sequence). CDR3 amino acids: CATSRPGQTYNSPLHF. CDR3 coding DNA: TGTGCCACCAGCAGGCCGGGACAGACCTATAATTCACCCCTCCACTTT.

This sequence joins TRBV6-1 and TRBJ2-7; D is possibly TRBD1 (6 bases). This CDR3 has 15 amino acids. V gave up 6 bases and J gave up 2 bases, with 17 bases separating them. Germline CDR1 is MNHNS and CDR2 is SASEGT. As DNA, the CDR3 is TGTGCCAGCAGAGACGAGGGACACCAAACCTACGAGCAGTACTTC. Translated, it gives CASRDEGHQTYEQYF.

The rearrangement joins TRBV7-3 to TRBJ2-2, with 7 bases aligning to TRBD1. Germline lookup yields CDR1 SGHTA and CDR2 FQGTGA. Unmatched junction bases numbered 6, after V lost 5 bases and J lost 6 bases. The CDR3 contains 14 residues. CDR3 loop: CASSQQGGSGELFF. The CDR3 DNA is TGTGCCAGCAGCCAACAAGGGGGCTCCGGGGAGCTGTTTTTT.

This chain joins TRBV7-2 and TRBJ2-1; weak D call: TRBD1 (6 bases). The germline CDR1 and CDR2 sequences are SGHTA and FQGNSA. The CDR3 is made up of 14 amino acids. Trimming removed 5 bases at V and 8 bases at J, with 16 bases between. The CDR3 nucleotides read TGTGCCAGCAGCCTCAGGGGTGCGCCCGATGAGCAGTTCTTC. This sequence encodes CASSLRGAPDEQFF.

V gene TRBV5-1 combines with J gene TRBJ2-5; 9 bases align to TRBD1. V was pared by 4 bases and J by 4 bases, with 11 bases of the junction left unmatched. The CDR3 has 16 residues. CDR1 and CDR2 (germline): SGHRS, YFSETQ. The CDR3 here is CASSTTSTGGLETQYF. CDR3 bases: TGCGCCAGCAGCACAACATCGACAGGGGGTTTAGAGACCCAGTACTTC.

The V gene is TRBV4-1, the J gene TRBJ1-3; D might be TRBD1 (5 bases). CDR1 MGHRA and CDR2 YSYEKL come from the germline V gene. The CDR3 runs 18 residues. V shed 1 base and J shed 6 bases, with 22 bases lying between them. The CDR3 loop reads CASSQVPHRGLPENTIYF. The CDR3 region has the DNA TGCGCCAGCAGCCAAGTGCCGCACCGGGGACTCCCCGAAAACACCATATATTTT.

The rearrangement links TRBV2 to TRBJ2-7; no clear D. V was trimmed by 3 bases and J by 0 bases, leaving 3 bases between them. Per germline, CDR1 SNHLY and CDR2 FYNNEI. This CDR3 is 12 amino acids long. CDR3 protein: CASSESSYEQYF. CDR3 sequence (DNA): TGTGCCAGCAGTGAGAGCTCCTACGAGCAGTACTTC.

The chain couples TRBV4-3 to TRBJ2-3; 8 bases line up with TRBD2. Germline loops: CDR1 LGHNA, CDR2 YSLEER. The CDR3 consists of 16 residues. The trim removed 3 bases at V and 5 bases at J, leaving 10 bases unmatched. The CDR3 is CASSHSGAGGRDTQYF. Written as DNA, the CDR3 is TGCGCCAGCAGCCATTCAGGTGCGGGGGGAAGAGATACGCAGTATTTT.

The chain uses TRBV5-4 and TRBJ2-5; 9 nucleotides align to TRBD2. Germline V gives CDR1 SGHNT, CDR2 YYREEE (reference sequence). The trim removed 5 bases at V and 4 bases at J, leaving 9 bases unmatched. This CDR3 has 15 residues. The DNA of the CDR3 is TGTGCCAGCAGTCGCGGGGGGGCAGGGTTAGAGACCCAGTACTTC. Translating it yields CASSRGGAGLETQYF.

The chain uses TRBV7-9 and TRBJ2-7, with TRBD2 matching 9 bases. V dropped 5 bases and J dropped 4; count of bases not matched to a gene: 12. CDR3 size: 16 residues. From germline, CDR1 is SEHNR and CDR2 FQNEAQ (reference sequence). For the CDR3, the DNA is TGTGCCAGCAGCGCGGGAGATAGCGGGGGAGTTTACGAGCAGTACTTC. Translating gives CASSAGDSGGVYEQYF.

The chain links TRBV5-5 to TRBJ2-5, with 9 bases aligning to TRBD2. The ends lost 5 bases at V and 4 bases at J; junction bases unmatched: 3. The CDR3 runs to 13 residues. The germline CDR1 and CDR2 sequences are SGHKS and YYEKEE (reference sequence). The CDR3 bases are TGTGCCAGCAGGTGGACTAGCGCAGAGACCCAGTACTTC. It is translated as CASRWTSAETQYF.